The rows below give T cell receptor beta chains drawn from one sample of a study of a mutant IDH1 vaccine in newly diagnosed glioma. The method was immunoSEQ multiplex PCR; TCRdb's version includes in-frame clones alone and lacks a portion of them. The data show around 130,000 clones, around three quarters seen once. No antigens are known for them. The sequences come from PBMCs, collected from a glioma patient whose treatment included an IDH1 peptide vaccine. The receptors originated from a man aged 35-49 years with glioma. Each CDR3 is given with its conserved first and last residue. Fields, in order: CDR3 DNA, CDR3 protein, CDR3 length, V gene, J gene, D gene, clone size. A D gene is named only where the DNA matches it firmly. Clone size appears in some rows only: once, few, many, or a class for an expanded clone.

TGTGCCAGCAGCTTAAGCGGGAGTTCCTACAATGAGCAGTTCTTC	CASSLSGSSYNEQFF	15	TRBV11-3	TRBJ2-1	TRBD2	.
TGTGCCAGCAGCTTAGCGGAGGGTGCCGGAAACACCATATATTTT	CASSLAEGAGNTIYF	15	TRBV7-6	TRBJ1-3	.	once
TGCGCCAGCAGCTTGATGGTCAGAGACCAAGAGACCCAGTACTTC	CASSLMVRDQETQYF	15	TRBV5-1	TRBJ2-5	.	.
TGTGCCATCAGTGAGTCGGTGGCGGGGGGGAAAAACATTCAGTACTTC	CAISESVAGGKNIQYF	16	TRBV10-3	TRBJ2-4	TRBD2	.
TGTGCCAGTAGTACCCAGGGACAGGGAAGGTACGAGCAGTACTTC	CASSTQGQGRYEQYF	15	TRBV19	TRBJ2-7	TRBD1	.
TGTGCCAGCAGCTTGGTCAGGGCGGATGAGCAGTACTTC	CASSLVRADEQYF	13	TRBV5-6	TRBJ2-7	.	.
TGTGCCAGCAGCTTAGGAGGGGGCCAAGAGACCCAGTACTTC	CASSLGGGQETQYF	14	TRBV7-2	TRBJ2-5	.	.
TGTGCCTGGAGTGGTCGAAGACTAGCGGAAACCGGGGAGCTGTTTTTT	CAWSGRRLAETGELFF	16	TRBV30	TRBJ2-2	TRBD2	few
TGCGCCAGCAGCCCAGGACAGGGGGGATCCTCCTACGAGCAGTACTTC	CASSPGQGGSSYEQYF	16	TRBV5-1	TRBJ2-7	TRBD1	.
TGTGCCAGCAGCCAAGAAGGCGGGAACGAGCAGTACTTC	CASSQEGGNEQYF	13	TRBV4-2	TRBJ2-7	.	.
TGCGCCAGCAGCCAGCAGACCGGGACTAGCTTCATTCAGTACTTC	CASSQQTGTSFIQYF	15	TRBV4-1	TRBJ2-4	TRBD2	.
TGTGCCAGCAGAACCACCACAGATACGCAGTATTTT	CASRTTTDTQYF	12	TRBV28	TRBJ2-3	.	.
TGTGCCAGCAGTGAAATTATCGCTAATGAAAAACTGTTTTTT	CASSEIIANEKLFF	14	TRBV2	TRBJ1-4	.	.
TGTGCCAGTAGTATAGAACTAGCGGGGAGCCAAGAGACCCAGTACTTC	CASSIELAGSQETQYF	16	TRBV19	TRBJ2-5	TRBD2	.
TGTGCCAGCAGCCAAGGGGAGTCCTTAGGATTGTTCAACGAGCAGTACTTC	CASSQGESLGLFNEQYF	17	TRBV14	TRBJ2-7	.	.
TGTGCTAGTTCTAGCACAGATACGCAGTATTTT	CASSSTDTQYF	11	TRBV12-5	TRBJ2-3	.	.
TGTGCCAGCAGTTGGACTAGCGGTCACTACAATGAGCAGTTCTTC	CASSWTSGHYNEQFF	15	TRBV6-5	TRBJ2-1	TRBD2	.
TGCGCCAGCAGCTTGGCCGGGACAGGGCCAACTAATGAAAAACTGTTTTTT	CASSLAGTGPTNEKLFF	17	TRBV5-1	TRBJ1-4	TRBD1	.
TGTGCCAGCAGCTTTGCTCCAGGTGATAGGAGTGAGCAGTACTTC	CASSFAPGDRSEQYF	15	TRBV7-3	TRBJ2-7	.	.
TGCAGCGTTGTCGTGGGGGGGTATAGCGAGCAGTACTTC	CSVVVGGYSEQYF	13	TRBV29-1	TRBJ2-7	TRBD2	.
TGTGCCTGGTTCCCGATGGGGAGGCGAGGCTACACCTTC	CAWFPMGRRGYTF	13	TRBV30	TRBJ1-2	.	.
TGTGCCAGCAGCTTTGGCCCCGACAGGAAATACGAGCAGTACTTC	CASSFGPDRKYEQYF	15	TRBV7-2	TRBJ2-7	.	.
TGTGCCAGCAGACGGACAGGTTACACCGGGGAGCTGTTTTTT	CASRRTGYTGELFF	14	TRBV28	TRBJ2-2	TRBD1	.
TGTGCTAGTGGTTTGATTTCGACTGGGGGGCCCACAGATACGCAGTATTTT	CASGLISTGGPTDTQYF	17	TRBV12-5	TRBJ2-3	.	.
TGTGCCAGCAGCGTAGAAACAGAGACCCAGTACTTC	CASSVETETQYF	12	TRBV9	TRBJ2-5	.	.
TGCGCCAGCAGCCAAGGGACTAGCGGGGGGCCGCAGTATTTT	CASSQGTSGGPQYF	14	TRBV4-3	TRBJ2-3	TRBD2	.